Below, 28 T cell receptor beta chains from the same sample are listed, as sequenced in a study of CXCR3-negative and CXCR3-positive naive CD8 T cells. All TRB cDNA libraries came from 5' RACE performed with UMI labels. TCRdb reanalyzed the 5' RACE reads and collapses them to one entry per CDR3 protein, without DNA. The sample data list under 85,000 distinct CDR3 sequences. Findings of the study overall: More hydrophobic TRB CDR3s occurred in CXCR3-positive than in CXCR3-negative naive cells.

Their cognate antigens are unknown. Sequencing was done on a sample of naive CXCR3+ CD8+ T cells from blood. Noted subset: CD45RO-CCR7+CD27+CD95- naive CD8+ T cells expressing CXCR3 (TNR3+). The receptors derive from a human donor in good health. Some clones in this sample may be carry-over from other donors' samples.

CDR3 in amino acids: CASSKAAGTLRSNQPQHF. The chain has TRBV21-1 and TRBJ1-5; TCRdb indicates TRBD1, and absent DNA this call remains unverified. TRBV21-1 is flagged as a pseudogene. The CDR3 covers 18 residues.

V is TRBV6-2 or TRBV6-3 and J is TRBJ1-2; the TRBD1 assignment by TCRdb is unverifiable without DNA. The germline V gene has CDR1 MNHEY and CDR2 SVGEGT. The CDR3 totals 16 residues. The CDR3 loop reads CASSYGGQGGDYGYTF.

This chain uses TRBV27 with TRBJ1-2; TCRdb names TRBD1, which stays unverified in the absence of DNA. Germline values: CDR1 MNHEY, CDR2 SMNVEV (reference sequence). The CDR3 runs to 16 residues. The CDR3 protein is CASSLWPPKGDDGYTF.

The chain couples TRBV14 to TRBJ2-5; TCRdb's assignment of TRBD1 cannot be checked, as there is no DNA. Germline CDR1 and CDR2: SGHDN and FVKESK. The CDR3 consists of 15 residues. CDR3 protein: CASSPRMSLQETQYF.

The gene calls are TRBV4-2 and TRBJ2-7. CDR3 length equals 13 residues. Germline loops: CDR1 LGHNA, CDR2 YNFKEQ. The CDR3 here is CASSPDKLYEQYF.

The V call is TRBV28, the J call TRBJ2-3; TCRdb's D call of TRBD2 is untestable without DNA. The CDR3 is 19 residues long. Germline V lookup: CDR1 MDHEN, CDR2 SYDVKM. The CDR3 here is CASSSAYRTSGGPTDTQYF.

The V gene is TRBV7-3, the J gene TRBJ2-1; no DNA is available, so the TRBD1 call from TCRdb remains unchecked. The CDR3 consists of 14 residues. Germline values: CDR1 SGHTA, CDR2 FQGTGA. CDR3 loop: CASSPRGALNEQFF.

The chain links TRBV3-1 to TRBJ2-1; no DNA is available, so the TRBD1 call from TCRdb remains unchecked. The CDR3 extends over 17 amino acids. Germline V gives CDR1 LGHDT, CDR2 YNNKEL (reference sequence). CDR3 region: CASSQDGDRVRYNEQFF.

The chain recombines TRBV4-2 with TRBJ2-7; the TCRdb call, TRBD1, lacks DNA for checking. The germline V gene encodes CDR1 LGHNA and CDR2 YNFKEQ. The CDR3 contains 18 residues. This chain's CDR3 is CASSQESYGGQIHYEQYF.

The gene calls are TRBV28 and TRBJ2-2. CDR1 MDHEN and CDR2 SYDVKM come from the germline V gene. CDR3 length: 15 residues. The CDR3 protein is CASSFRPVNTGELFF.

The rearrangement uses TRBV7-9 and TRBJ2-1; TCRdb picks TRBD2, but there is no DNA to check that call. The CDR3 runs 18 residues. Per germline, CDR1 SEHNR and CDR2 FQNEAQ (reference sequence). The CDR3 is CASSSNDPGLAGEDEQFF.

V usage is TRBV29-1 and J usage is TRBJ2-3. Germline V gene lookup returns CDR1 SQVTM and CDR2 ANQGSEA. This CDR3 comprises 13 residues. Here the CDR3 reads CSVEEGAPDTQYF.

The chain links TRBV15 to TRBJ1-1; TCRdb calls TRBD1, which cannot be checked without DNA. Germline V gene lookup returns CDR1 LNHNV and CDR2 YYDKDF (reference sequence). The CDR3 covers 13 residues. CDR3 amino acids: CATSPEWGTEALF.

The J gene is TRBJ2-3, the V gene TRBV4-1; no DNA is available, so the TRBD1 call from TCRdb remains unchecked. The CDR3 runs to 19 residues. The germline CDR1 and CDR2 sequences are MGHRA and YSYEKL. The chain's CDR3 is CASSHRTGGEGPPTDTQYF.

The rearrangement uses TRBV6-2 or TRBV6-3 and TRBJ2-1. The germline V gene encodes CDR1 MNHEY and CDR2 SVGEGT. This CDR3 spans 13 amino acids. CDR3 residues: CADPSEAPNEQFF.

The chain recombines TRBV15 with TRBJ1-1; checking the TCRdb D call of TRBD1 is not possible without DNA. The CDR3 is made up of 13 amino acids. Germline-derived CDR1 and CDR2 are LNHNV and YYDKDF (reference sequence). CDR3 protein: CATSSSRGDEAFF.

V gene TRBV4-1 combines with J gene TRBJ1-2. This CDR3 is 16 amino acids long. The germline CDR1 and CDR2 sequences are MGHRA and YSYEKL. The CDR3 spells CASSQDPETPTYGYTF.

The chain carries TRBV28 and TRBJ2-7; TCRdb's D call, TRBD2, is unchecked because there is no DNA. CDR3 size: 16 residues. Per germline, CDR1 MDHEN and CDR2 SYDVKM. CDR3 protein: CASTRKGTSSTHEQYF.

V gene TRBV29-1 combines with J gene TRBJ2-7; TCRdb selects TRBD2, and the lack of DNA leaves this call unchecked. Germline lookup yields CDR1 SQVTM and CDR2 ANQGSEA. The CDR3 loop spans 12 amino acids. The CDR3 loop is CSVGVAGIEQYF.

The gene calls are TRBV28 and TRBJ2-3; checking the TCRdb D call of TRBD2 is not possible without DNA. Per the germline V gene, CDR1 is MDHEN and CDR2 is SYDVKM. The CDR3 totals 18 residues. The chain's CDR3 is CASSSGLAGEGRTDTQYF.

V usage is TRBV28 and J usage is TRBJ1-1; TCRdb gives TRBD1 as the D gene, but with no DNA this cannot be confirmed. Germline V gives CDR1 MDHEN, CDR2 SYDVKM. The CDR3 extends over 15 amino acids. CDR3 in amino acids: CASSFRGQLNTEAFF.

The genes are TRBV15 and TRBJ1-6; TCRdb indicates TRBD1, and absent DNA this call remains unverified. This CDR3 has 15 amino acids. Germline V lookup: CDR1 LNHNV, CDR2 YYDKDF (reference sequence). This CDR3 reads CATRGRETNNSPLHF. Full variable domain (outside the CDR3, taken from reference TRBV15 and TRBJ1-6): DAMVIQNPRYQVTQFGKPVTLSCSQTLNHNVMYWYQQKSSQAPKLLFHYYDKDFNNEADTPDNFQSRRPNTSFCFLDIRSPGLGDTAMYLCATRGRETNNSPLHFGNGTRLTVT.

The chain combines TRBV6-1 with TRBJ2-7; without DNA, the TCRdb call of TRBD1 cannot be checked. Germline values: CDR1 MNHNS, CDR2 SASEGT. The CDR3 has 13 residues. CDR3 region: CASLTGVTYEQYF.

The CDR3 region is CSVPETGDSYGYTF. This sequence joins TRBV29-1 and TRBJ1-2; TCRdb reports TRBD1, a call that lacks DNA to check it against. CDR1 and CDR2 from the germline V gene are SQVTM and ANQGSEA. This CDR3 is built from 14 residues.

The rearrangement joins TRBV28 to TRBJ1-5; TCRdb's D call of TRBD1 is untestable without DNA. Germline V lookup: CDR1 MDHEN, CDR2 SYDVKM. The CDR3 totals 16 residues. The CDR3 sequence is CASSYVQGFSREPQHF.

The rearrangement links TRBV5-1 to TRBJ2-5; the TCRdb call, TRBD1, lacks DNA for checking. CDR1 SGHRS and CDR2 YFSETQ come from the germline V gene. The CDR3 runs 14 residues. This CDR3 reads CASSSTGKQETQYF. Combining the CDR3 with reference TRBV5-1 and TRBJ2-5 gives the whole variable domain KAGVTQTPRYLIKTRGQQVTLSCSPISGHRSVSWYQQTPGQGLQFLFEYFSETQRNKGNFPGRFSGRQFSNSRSEMNVSTLELGDSALYLCASSSTGKQETQYFGPGTRLLVL.

The gene calls are TRBV6-2 or TRBV6-3 and TRBJ2-7. The CDR3 extends over 13 amino acids. Germline lookup yields CDR1 MNHEY and CDR2 SVGEGT. CDR3 region: CASTPTETYEQYF.

This chain links TRBV20-1 with TRBJ1-2. The CDR3 spans 12 residues. Germline CDR1 DFQATT, CDR2 SNEGSKA (reference sequence). The CDR3: CSARGGGDGYTF.